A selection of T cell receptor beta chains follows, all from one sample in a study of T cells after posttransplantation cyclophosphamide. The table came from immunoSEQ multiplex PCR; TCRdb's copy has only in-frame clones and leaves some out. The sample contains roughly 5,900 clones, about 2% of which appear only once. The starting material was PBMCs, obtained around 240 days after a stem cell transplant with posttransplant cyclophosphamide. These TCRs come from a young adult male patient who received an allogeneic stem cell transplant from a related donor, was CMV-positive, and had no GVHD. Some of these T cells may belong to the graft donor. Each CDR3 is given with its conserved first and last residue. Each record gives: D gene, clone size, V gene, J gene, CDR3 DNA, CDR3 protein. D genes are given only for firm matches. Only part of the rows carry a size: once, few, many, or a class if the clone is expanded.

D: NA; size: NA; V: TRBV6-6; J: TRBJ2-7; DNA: TGTGCCAGCAGCTCAGGAGGCAGCGGAATACAGGGCGAGCAGTACTTC; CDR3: CASSSGGSGIQGEQYF
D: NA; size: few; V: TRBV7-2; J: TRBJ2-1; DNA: TGTGCCAGCAGCTTACTCTACAATGAGCAGTTCTTC; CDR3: CASSLLYNEQFF
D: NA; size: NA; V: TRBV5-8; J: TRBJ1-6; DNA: TGTGCCAGCAGCTTGGCCGGCAGGGGAAGTTCACCCCTCCACTTT; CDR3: CASSLAGRGSSPLHF
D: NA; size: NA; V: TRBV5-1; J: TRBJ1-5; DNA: TGCGCCAGCAGCTTGGCCGGGGGGGGCAATCAGCCCCAGCATTTT; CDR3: CASSLAGGGNQPQHF
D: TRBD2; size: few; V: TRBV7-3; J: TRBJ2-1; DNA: TGTGCCAGCAGCTTATTGTTAGCGGGATTGGGTGAGCAGTTCTTC; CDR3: CASSLLLAGLGEQFF
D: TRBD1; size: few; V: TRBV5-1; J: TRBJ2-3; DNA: TGCGCCAGCAGCTTGCGGACAGGGAGCACAGATACGCAGTATTTT; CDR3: CASSLRTGSTDTQYF
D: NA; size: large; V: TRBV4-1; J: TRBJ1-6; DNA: TGCGCCAGCAGCCTTAGCTTCGGAATCCTCCACTTT; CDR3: CASSLSFGILHF
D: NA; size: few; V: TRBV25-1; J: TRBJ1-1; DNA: TGTGCCAGCAGTAAACTCGACAATTTGAACACTGAAGCTTTCTTT; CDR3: CASSKLDNLNTEAFF
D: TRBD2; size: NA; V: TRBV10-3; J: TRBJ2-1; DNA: TGTGCCATCCGGGCAAGGCGGGAGCAGGATGAGCAGTTCTTC; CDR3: CAIRARREQDEQFF
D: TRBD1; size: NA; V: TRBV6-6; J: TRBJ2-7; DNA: TGTGCCAGCAGTTACTCTGAGGGGACAGGGAGCCAGCAGTACTTC; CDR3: CASSYSEGTGSQQYF
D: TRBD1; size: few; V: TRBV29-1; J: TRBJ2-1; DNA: TGCAGCGTGGACAGGTTGGTCTTC; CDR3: CSVDRLVF
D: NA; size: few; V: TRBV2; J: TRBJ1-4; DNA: TGTGCCAGCAGCGCAAGGAGGGGTGAAAAACTGTTTTTT; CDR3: CASSARRGEKLFF
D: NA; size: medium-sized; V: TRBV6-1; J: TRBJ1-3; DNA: TGTGCCAGCAGTGAATTTGCAGGGATTAGAAACACCATATATTTT; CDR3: CASSEFAGIRNTIYF
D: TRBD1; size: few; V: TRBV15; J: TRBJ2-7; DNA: TGTGCCACCAGCAGACCGGGACAGGGGGGCAACGAGCAGTACTTC; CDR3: CATSRPGQGGNEQYF
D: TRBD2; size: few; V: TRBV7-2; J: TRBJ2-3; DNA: TGTGCCAGCAGCTTAGGGACTAGCGGTCAGACGCAGTATTTT; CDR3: CASSLGTSGQTQYF
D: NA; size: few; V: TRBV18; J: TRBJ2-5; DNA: TGTGCCAGCTCACCAGGCTTTCAAGAGACCCAGTACTTC; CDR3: CASSPGFQETQYF
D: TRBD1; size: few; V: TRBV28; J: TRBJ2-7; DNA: TGTGCCAGCAGCTTCACTCGGGACAGCTCCTACGAGCAGTACTTC; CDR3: CASSFTRDSSYEQYF
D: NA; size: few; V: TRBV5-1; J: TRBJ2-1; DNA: TGCGCCAGCAGCTTGGTAGTTAACAATGAGCAGTTCTTC; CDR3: CASSLVVNNEQFF
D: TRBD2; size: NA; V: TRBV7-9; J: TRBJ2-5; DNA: TGTGCCAGCAGCTTATTGGTTAGCGGGAGGGAAGAGACCCAGTACTTC; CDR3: CASSLLVSGREETQYF
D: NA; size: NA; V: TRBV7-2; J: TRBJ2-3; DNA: TGTGCCAGCAGCTTAGATAACTCCGGTACGCAGTATTTT; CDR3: CASSLDNSGTQYF
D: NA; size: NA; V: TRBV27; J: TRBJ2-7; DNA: TGTGCCAGCAGTTTGTCGAGATCCATTGGGGCATACGAGCAGTACTTC; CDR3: CASSLSRSIGAYEQYF
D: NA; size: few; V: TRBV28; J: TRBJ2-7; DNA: TGTGCCAGCAGTTTATTTGGACAGTCCCACGAGCAGTACTTC; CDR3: CASSLFGQSHEQYF
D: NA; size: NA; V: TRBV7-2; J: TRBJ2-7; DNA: TGTGCCAGCAGCTTAGTGGGACAATCCTACGAGCAGTACTTC; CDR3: CASSLVGQSYEQYF
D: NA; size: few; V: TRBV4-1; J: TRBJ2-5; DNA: TGCGCCAGCAGCCAAGATAGGTGGCGGGGCAACCTTCCCCAGTACTTC; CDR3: CASSQDRWRGNLPQYF
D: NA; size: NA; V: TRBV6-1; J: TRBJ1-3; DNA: TGTGCCAGCAGTGACCCGACTGGCAACACCATATATTTT; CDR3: CASSDPTGNTIYF
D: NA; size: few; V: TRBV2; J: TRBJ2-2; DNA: TGTGCCAGCCTATTTCGGGTAGGGGCGAACACCGGGGAGCTGTTTTTT; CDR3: CASLFRVGANTGELFF
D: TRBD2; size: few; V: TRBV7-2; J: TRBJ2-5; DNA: TGTGCCAGCAGCTTATCGGCGGGGGAGATAGAGACCCAGTACTTC; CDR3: CASSLSAGEIETQYF
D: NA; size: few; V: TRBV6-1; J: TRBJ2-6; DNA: TGTGCCAGCACACACACGTCTGGGGCCAACGTCCTGACTTTC; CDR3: CASTHTSGANVLTF
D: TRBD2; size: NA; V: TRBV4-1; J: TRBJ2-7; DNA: TGCGCCAGCAGCCAAGGGCTAGCGGGGGGCACTAGCTCCTACGAGCAGTACTTC; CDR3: CASSQGLAGGTSSYEQYF
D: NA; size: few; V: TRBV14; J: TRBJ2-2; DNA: TGTGCCAGCAGCCCCCTCGGGGGTAGCGTGAAATCCGGGGAGCTGTTTTTT; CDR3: CASSPLGGSVKSGELFF
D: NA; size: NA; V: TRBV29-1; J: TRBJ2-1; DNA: TGCAGCGTTGAAATGGCGCGGAGCTCCTACAATGAGCAGTTCTTC; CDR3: CSVEMARSSYNEQFF
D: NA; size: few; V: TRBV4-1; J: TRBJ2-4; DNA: TGCGCCAGCAGCCACCCGGGAGATGACATTCAGTACTTC; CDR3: CASSHPGDDIQYF
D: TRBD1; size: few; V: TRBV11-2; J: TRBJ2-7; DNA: TGTGCCAGCAGCTTATTATACAAGGAACAGGGGGCATACGAGCAGTACTTC; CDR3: CASSLLYKEQGAYEQYF
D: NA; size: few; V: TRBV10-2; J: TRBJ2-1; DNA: TGCGCCAGCAGGGACTTAGGGGCGGGGCCCTACAATGAGCAGTTCTTC; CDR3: CASRDLGAGPYNEQFF
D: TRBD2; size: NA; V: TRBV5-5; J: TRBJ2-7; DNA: TGTGCCAGCAGCTTGGCTAGCGGGAGCTCCTACGAGCAGTACTTC; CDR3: CASSLASGSSYEQYF
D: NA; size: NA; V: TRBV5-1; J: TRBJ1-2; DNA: TGCGCCAGCAGCCGGACTCAGGGGAACTATGGCTACACCTTC; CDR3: CASSRTQGNYGYTF
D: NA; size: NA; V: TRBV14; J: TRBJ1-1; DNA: TGTGCCAGCAGACCTTCGGGGAGAACATTAACTGAAGCTTTCTTT; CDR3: CASRPSGRTLTEAFF
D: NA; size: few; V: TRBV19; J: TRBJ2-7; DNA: TGTGCCAGTAGTAATGAGAGAGAGCAGTACTTC; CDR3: CASSNEREQYF
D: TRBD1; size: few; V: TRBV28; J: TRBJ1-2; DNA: TGTGCCAGCAGTTTAATCACAGGGGATGGCTACACCTTC; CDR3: CASSLITGDGYTF
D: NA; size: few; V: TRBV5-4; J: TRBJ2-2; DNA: TGTGCCAGCAGCTTGCGCCCAGCGTTCACCGGGGAGCTGTTTTTT; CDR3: CASSLRPAFTGELFF